This T cell receptor beta chain was sequenced for a study of T cells after yellow fever vaccination. Each CDR3 protein is one row after TCRdb ran MiXCR on the 5' RACE reads. The sample shows roughly 500,000 distinct CDR3 sequences, under 25% of them seen only once. Study-wide results and limits: The secondary response was weaker but peaked faster, day 5 versus 15.

Germline-derived CDR1 and CDR2 are SGHRS and YFSETQ. The CDR3 is made up of 13 amino acids. Trimming left V 9 bases short and J 2 bases short, with 13 bases between. This clonotype was counted between two and nine times. What it binds is unknown. Sequenced here: PBMCs, sampled 15 days after the yellow fever booster vaccination. The chain carries TRBV5-1 and TRBJ2-3; D gene unclear. The sequence came from a man aged 25 to 45 who received the YFV17D yellow fever vaccine. This chain's CDR3 is CATNADNTDTQYF. The CDR3 DNA reads as TGCGCCACCAACGCCGACAACACAGATACGCAGTATTTT.